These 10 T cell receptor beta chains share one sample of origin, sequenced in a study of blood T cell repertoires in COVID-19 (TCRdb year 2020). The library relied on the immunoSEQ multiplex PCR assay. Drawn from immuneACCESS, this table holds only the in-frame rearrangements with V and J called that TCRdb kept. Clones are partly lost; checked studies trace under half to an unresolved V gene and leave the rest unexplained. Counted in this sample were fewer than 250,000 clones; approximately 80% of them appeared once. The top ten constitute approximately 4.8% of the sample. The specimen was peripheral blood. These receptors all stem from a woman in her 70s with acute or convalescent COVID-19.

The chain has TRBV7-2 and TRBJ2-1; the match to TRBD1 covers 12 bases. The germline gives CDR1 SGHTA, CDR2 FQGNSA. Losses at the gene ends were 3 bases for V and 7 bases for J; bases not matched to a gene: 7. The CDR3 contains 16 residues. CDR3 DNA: TGTGCCAGCAGCTTGACGGGACAGGGGGCAGGGAATGAGCAGTTCTTC. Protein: CASSLTGQGAGNEQFF.

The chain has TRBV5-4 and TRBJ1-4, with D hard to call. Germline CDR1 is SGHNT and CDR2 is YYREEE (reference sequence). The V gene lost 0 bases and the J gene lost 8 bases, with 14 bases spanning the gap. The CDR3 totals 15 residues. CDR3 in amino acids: CASSLAERFGEKLFF. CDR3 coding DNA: TGTGCCAGCAGCTTGGCCGAGAGGTTTGGAGAAAAACTGTTTTTT.

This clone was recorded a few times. The CDR3 DNA reads TGTGCCAGCAGCCAAGATCCCACTTCGGACTACTACAATGAGCAGTTCTTC. It encodes CASSQDPTSDYYNEQFF. J is TRBJ2-1 and V is TRBV4-2, with D possibly TRBD2 on 6 matching bases. CDR3 length: 17 amino acids. CDR1 and CDR2 (germline): LGHNA, YNFKEQ. Trimming took off 0 bases at V and 3 bases at J, with 15 bases between the two ends.

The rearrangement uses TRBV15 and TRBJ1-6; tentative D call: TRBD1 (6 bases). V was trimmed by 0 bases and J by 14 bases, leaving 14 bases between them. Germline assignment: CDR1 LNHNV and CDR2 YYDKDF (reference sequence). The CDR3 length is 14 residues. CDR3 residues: CATSREDSGWALHF. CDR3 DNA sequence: TGTGCCACCAGCAGAGAGGACAGTGGTTGGGCCCTCCACTTT.

Here the CDR3 DNA reads TGTGCCAGCTTCCCTGGACAGGGTAACACCGGGGAGCTGTTTTTT. It is translated as CASFPGQGNTGELFF. V and J are TRBV6-5 and TRBJ2-2; 8 nucleotides match TRBD1. The junction had 7 bases not matched to a gene; V was cut back by 8 bases and J by 2 bases. CDR1 is MNHEY, CDR2 SVGAGI, per germline. The CDR3 consists of 15 residues.

The DNA for the CDR3 is TGTGCCAGCAGTCAGGACAGGGGGCGGGAAAAACTGTTTTTT. This translates into CASSQDRGREKLFF. The chain has TRBV2 and TRBJ1-4; 11 bases line up with TRBD1. Germline V lookup: CDR1 SNHLY, CDR2 FYNNEI. The CDR3 sequence is 14 residues long. V lost 5 bases to trimming and J lost 8 bases; unmatched junction nucleotides: 4.

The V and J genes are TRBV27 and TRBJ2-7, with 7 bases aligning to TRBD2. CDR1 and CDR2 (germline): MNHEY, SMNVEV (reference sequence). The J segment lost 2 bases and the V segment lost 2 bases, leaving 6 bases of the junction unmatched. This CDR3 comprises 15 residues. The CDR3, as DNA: TGTGCCAGCAGTTTAACGGGGAGGGACCCCTACGAGCAGTACTTC. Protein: CASSLTGRDPYEQYF.

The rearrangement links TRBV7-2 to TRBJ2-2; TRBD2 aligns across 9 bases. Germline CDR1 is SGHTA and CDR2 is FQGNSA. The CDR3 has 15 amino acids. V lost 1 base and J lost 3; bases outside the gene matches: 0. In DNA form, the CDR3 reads TGTGCCAGCAGCTTAGGCGGGGGGGACACCGGGGAGCTGTTTTTT. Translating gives CASSLGGGDTGELFF.

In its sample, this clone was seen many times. This CDR3 is CASSPGQLYEQYF. CDR3 in DNA: TGTGCCAGCAGCCCGGGACAACTCTACGAGCAGTACTTC. The chain links TRBV5-4 to TRBJ2-7; TRBD1 is a possible D gene (6 bases). Trimming shortened V by 4 bases and J by 3 bases, and 11 bases separated the two germline ends. CDR1 is SGHNT and CDR2 is YYREEE in the germline V gene (reference sequence). The CDR3 runs 13 residues. Looking up the rest from reference TRBV5-4 and TRBJ2-7 gives the full variable domain: ETGVTQSPTHLIKTRGQQVTLRCSSQSGHNTVSWYQQALGQGPQFIFQYYREEENGRGNFPPRFSGLQFPNYSSELNVNALELDDSALYLCASSPGQLYEQYFGPGTRLTVT.

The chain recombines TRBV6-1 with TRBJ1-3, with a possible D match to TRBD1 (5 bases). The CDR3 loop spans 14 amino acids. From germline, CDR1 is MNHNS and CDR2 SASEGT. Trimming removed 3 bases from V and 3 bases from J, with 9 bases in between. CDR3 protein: CASSEQGGGNTIYF. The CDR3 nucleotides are TGTGCCAGCAGTGAGCAGGGTGGTGGAAACACCATATATTTT.